This note documents a single TCR beta chain sequence. The CDR3 totals 14 residues. Germline CDR1 is SGHTA and CDR2 is FQGNSA. The V segment lost 4 bases and the J segment 8 bases; nucleotides outside the gene matches: 5. This record comes from a study of blood T cell repertoires in COVID-19. In the source study's methods: Reference gene primers were amplified, and this amplification served to estimate nucleated cell counts. Sequencing was performed with immunoSEQ multiplex PCR; in TCRdb, only in-frame clones are kept and a portion is missing. The D gene and trimming were derived from the DNA, and the V and J assignments and clone size from that table. Of more than 200,000 clones listed, 80% to 90% are singletons.

Sequences were obtained from peripheral blood. This TCR derives from a man in his forties or fifties with acute or convalescent COVID-19. This chain connects TRBV7-2 to TRBJ1-4; TRBD1 matches 9 bases. The CDR3 loop reads CASSSPTGGEKLFF. CDR3 nucleotide sequence: TGTGCCAGCAGCTCACCGACAGGGGGGGAAAAACTGTTTTTT.